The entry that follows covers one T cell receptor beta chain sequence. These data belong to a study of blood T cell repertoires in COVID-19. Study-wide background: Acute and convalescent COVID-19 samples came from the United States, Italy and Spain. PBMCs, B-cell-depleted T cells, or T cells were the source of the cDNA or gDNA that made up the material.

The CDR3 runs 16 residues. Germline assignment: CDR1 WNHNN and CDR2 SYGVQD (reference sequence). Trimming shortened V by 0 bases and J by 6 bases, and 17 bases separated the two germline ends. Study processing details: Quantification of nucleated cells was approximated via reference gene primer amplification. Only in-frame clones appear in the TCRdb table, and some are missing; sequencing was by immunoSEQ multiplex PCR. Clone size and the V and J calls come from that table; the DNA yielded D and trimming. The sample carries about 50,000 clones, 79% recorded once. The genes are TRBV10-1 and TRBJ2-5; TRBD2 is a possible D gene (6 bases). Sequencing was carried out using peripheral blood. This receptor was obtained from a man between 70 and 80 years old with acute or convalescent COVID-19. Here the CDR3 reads CASSESLRRGEKTQYF. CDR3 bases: TGCGCCAGCAGTGAGTCCCTCCGGAGGGGTGAGAAGACCCAGTACTTC.